These 5 T cell receptor beta chains were sequenced from one sample in a study of T-cell reconstitution after alpha-beta-depleted transplantation in children. Construction of the TCRbeta library involved unique molecular identifiers. TCRdb ran MiXCR on the PCR reads and lists one entry per CDR3 protein. The table lists around 370,000 distinct CDR3 sequences, under 20% of them singletons. The specimen comprised PBMCs, mostly from graft donor cells, sampled 360 days after TCRalphabeta/CD19-depleted stem cell transplant. The receptors stem from a male patient between 2 and 9 years old who had a stem cell transplant for acute lymphoblastic leukemia, so the T cells may come from the graft donor.

This chain links TRBV4-3 with TRBJ1-3; D is undetermined. The ends were cut back, 5 bases at V and 0 bases at J, with 14 bases in the middle. The CDR3 totals 16 residues. Germline loops: CDR1 LGHNA, CDR2 YSLEER. CDR3 DNA: TGCGCCAGCAGCTGGAACGCAAGGGTCTCTGGAAACACCATATATTTT. It codes for CASSWNARVSGNTIYF.

This rearrangement joins TRBV5-1 to TRBJ2-3; TRBD1 agrees at 7 bases. This CDR3 contains 18 residues. Germline V gene sequence: CDR1 SGHRS, CDR2 YFSETQ. The trim removed 2 bases at V and 2 bases at J, leaving 14 bases unmatched. The CDR3, as DNA: TGCGCCAGCAGCTTTAATCGGGACAGAATCCGATCCACAGATACGCAGTATTTT. Translation: CASSFNRDRIRSTDTQYF. Variable domain in full (rest from reference TRBV5-1 and TRBJ2-3): KAGVTQTPRYLIKTRGQQVTLSCSPISGHRSVSWYQQTPGQGLQFLFEYFSETQRNKGNFPGRFSGRQFSNSRSEMNVSTLELGDSALYLCASSFNRDRIRSTDTQYFGPGTRLTVL.

This clonotype turned up a few times. Germline and junction disagree at one end, which may indicate a read error. The CDR3 DNA reads as TGTGCCAGCAGTTTAGCGACGACAGTGAGCAATCAGCCCCAGCATTTT. It encodes CASSLATTVSNQPQHF. The genes are TRBV11-1 and TRBJ1-5, with D maybe TRBD1 (5 bases). The CDR3 contains 16 residues. The germline V gene has CDR1 SGHAT and CDR2 FQDESV (reference sequence).

This clonotype was observed at least ten times. V usage is TRBV2 and J usage is TRBJ2-2; possibly TRBD1 for D (6 bases). Trimming took off 1 base at V and 0 bases at J, with 15 bases between the two ends. The CDR3 spans 18 residues. Germline CDR1 and CDR2: SNHLY and FYNNEI. The CDR3 region is CASSEGQALHANTGELFF. CDR3 DNA: TGTGCCAGCAGTGAAGGACAGGCCCTACACGCGAACACCGGGGAGCTGTTTTTT.

This clonotype was seen a few times. The gene calls are TRBV30 and TRBJ1-4, with D possibly TRBD1 on 6 matching bases. The CDR3 covers 14 residues. Per the germline V gene, CDR1 is GTSNPN and CDR2 is SVGIG (reference sequence). Trimming took off 5 bases at V and 7 bases at J, with 17 bases between the two ends. The CDR3 DNA reads as TGTGCCTGGGGAAGGGGGTTTGGGAGTGAAAAACTGTTTTTT. The encoded protein is CAWGRGFGSEKLFF.